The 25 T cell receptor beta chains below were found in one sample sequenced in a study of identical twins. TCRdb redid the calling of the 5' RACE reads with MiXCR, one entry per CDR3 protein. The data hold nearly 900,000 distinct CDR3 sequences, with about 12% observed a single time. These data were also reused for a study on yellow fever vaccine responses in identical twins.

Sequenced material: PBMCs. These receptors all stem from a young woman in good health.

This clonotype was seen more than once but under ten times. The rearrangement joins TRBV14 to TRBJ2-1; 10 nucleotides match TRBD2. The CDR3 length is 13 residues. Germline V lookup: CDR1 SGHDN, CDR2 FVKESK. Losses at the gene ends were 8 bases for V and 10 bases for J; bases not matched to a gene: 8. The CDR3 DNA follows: TGTGCCAGCCGACTAGCGGGTGATTGGGAGCAGTTCTTC. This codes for CASRLAGDWEQFF.

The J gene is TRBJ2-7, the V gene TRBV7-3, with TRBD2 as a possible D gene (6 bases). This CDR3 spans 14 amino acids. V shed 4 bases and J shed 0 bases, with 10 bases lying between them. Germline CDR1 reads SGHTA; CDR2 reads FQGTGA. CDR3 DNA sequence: TGTGCCAGCAGCTCGGGAGTAAACTCCTACGAGCAGTACTTC. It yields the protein CASSSGVNSYEQYF.

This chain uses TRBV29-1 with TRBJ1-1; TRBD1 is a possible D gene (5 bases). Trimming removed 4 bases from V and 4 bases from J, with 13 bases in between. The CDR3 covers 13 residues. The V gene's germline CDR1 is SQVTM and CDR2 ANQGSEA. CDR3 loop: CSVVLAGSTEAFF. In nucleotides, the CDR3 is TGCAGCGTTGTGTTGGCAGGGTCCACTGAAGCTTTCTTT. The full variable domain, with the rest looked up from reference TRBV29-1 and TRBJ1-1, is SAVISQKPSRDICQRGTSLTIQCQVDSQVTMMFWYRQQPGQSLTLIATANQGSEATYESGFVIDKFPISRPNLTFSTLTVSNMSPEDSSIYLCSVVLAGSTEAFFGQGTRLTVV.

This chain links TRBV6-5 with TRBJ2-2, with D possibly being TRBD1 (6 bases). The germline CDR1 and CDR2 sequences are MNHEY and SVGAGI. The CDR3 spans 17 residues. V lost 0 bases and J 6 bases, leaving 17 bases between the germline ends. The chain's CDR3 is CASSYSQGQRVPGELFF. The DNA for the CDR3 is TGTGCCAGCAGTTACTCCCAGGGACAAAGGGTTCCCGGGGAGCTGTTTTTT.

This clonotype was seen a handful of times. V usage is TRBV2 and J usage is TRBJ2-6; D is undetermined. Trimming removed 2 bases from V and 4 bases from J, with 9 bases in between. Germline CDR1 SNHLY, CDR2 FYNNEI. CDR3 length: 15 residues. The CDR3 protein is CASSESGTGANVLTF. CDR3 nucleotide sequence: TGTGCCAGCAGTGAATCAGGTACAGGGGCCAACGTCCTGACTTTC.

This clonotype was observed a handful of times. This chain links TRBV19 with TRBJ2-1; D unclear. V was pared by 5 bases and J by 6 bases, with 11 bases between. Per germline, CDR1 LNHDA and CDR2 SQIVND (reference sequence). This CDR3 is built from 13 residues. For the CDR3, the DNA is TGTGCCAGTAGTTTCACGGCAGCCAATGAGCAGTTCTTC. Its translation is CASSFTAANEQFF.

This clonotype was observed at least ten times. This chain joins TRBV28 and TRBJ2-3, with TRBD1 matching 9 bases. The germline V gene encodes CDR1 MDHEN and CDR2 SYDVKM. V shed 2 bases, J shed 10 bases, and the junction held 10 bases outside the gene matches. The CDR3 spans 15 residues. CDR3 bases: TGTGCCAGCAGTTTAAGGGACAGGGCCAATGACCCGCAGTATTTT. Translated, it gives CASSLRDRANDPQYF. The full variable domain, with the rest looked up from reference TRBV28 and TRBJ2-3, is DVKVTQSSRYLVKRTGEKVFLECVQDMDHENMFWYRQDPGLGLRLIYFSYDVKMKEKGDIPEGYSVSREKKERFSLILESASTNQTSMYLCASSLRDRANDPQYFGPGTRLTVL.

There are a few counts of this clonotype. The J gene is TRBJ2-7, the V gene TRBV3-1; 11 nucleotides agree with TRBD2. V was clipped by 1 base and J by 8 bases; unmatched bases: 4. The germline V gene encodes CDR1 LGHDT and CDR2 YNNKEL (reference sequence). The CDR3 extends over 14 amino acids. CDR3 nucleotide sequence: TGTGCCAGCAGCCAAGTAGCGGGAGGGTCGCAGCAGTACTTC. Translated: CASSQVAGGSQQYF.

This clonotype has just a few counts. CDR3 coding DNA: TGTGCCTACGACAGGGTGCCCCTCTCTGGGGCCAACGTCCTGACTTTC. Residues: CAYDRVPLSGANVLTF. This rearrangement joins TRBV11-2 to TRBJ2-6; the match to TRBD1 covers 7 bases. After removal of 11 bases from V and 0 bases from J, the junction contained 10 bases not matched to a gene. Germline CDR1 SGHAT, CDR2 FQNNGV. There are 16 residues in the CDR3.

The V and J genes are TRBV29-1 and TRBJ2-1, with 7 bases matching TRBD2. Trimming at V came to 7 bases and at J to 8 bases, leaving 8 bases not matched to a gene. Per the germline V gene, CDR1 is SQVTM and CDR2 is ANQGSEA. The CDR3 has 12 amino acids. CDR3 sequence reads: CSAAGLGHEQFF. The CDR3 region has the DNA TGCAGCGCAGCCGGACTAGGCCATGAGCAGTTCTTC.

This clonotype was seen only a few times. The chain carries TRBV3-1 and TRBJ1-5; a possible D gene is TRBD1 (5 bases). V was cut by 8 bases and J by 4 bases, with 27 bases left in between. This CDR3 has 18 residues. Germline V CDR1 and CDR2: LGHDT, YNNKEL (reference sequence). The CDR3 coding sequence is TGTGCCAGCGGGAGCGGGGGGGACGCCAAGAAAGGTAATCAGCCCCAGCATTTT. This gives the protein CASGSGGDAKKGNQPQHF.

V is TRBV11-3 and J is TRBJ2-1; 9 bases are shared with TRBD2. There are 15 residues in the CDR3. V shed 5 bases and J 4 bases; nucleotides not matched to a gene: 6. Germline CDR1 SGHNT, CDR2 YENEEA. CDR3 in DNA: TGTGCCAGCAGCGAGAGACTAGCGGAATACAATGAGCAGTTCTTC. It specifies CASSERLAEYNEQFF.

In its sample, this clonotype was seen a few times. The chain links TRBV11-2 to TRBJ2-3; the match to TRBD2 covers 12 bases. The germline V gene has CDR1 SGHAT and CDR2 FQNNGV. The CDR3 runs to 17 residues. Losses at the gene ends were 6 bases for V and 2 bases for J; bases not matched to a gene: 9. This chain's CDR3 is CASRPGLAGKTTDTQYF. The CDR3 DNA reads TGTGCCAGCAGGCCAGGACTAGCGGGAAAGACCACAGATACGCAGTATTTT.

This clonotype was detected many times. The CDR3 loop reads CASSFLAGSYGYTF. The CDR3 DNA reads as TGTGCCAGCAGTTTCCTTGCAGGATCCTATGGCTACACCTTC. The chain couples TRBV12-3 or TRBV12-4 to TRBJ1-2; D gene unclear. This CDR3 is 14 amino acids long. Trimming removed 3 bases at V and 4 bases at J, with 12 bases between.

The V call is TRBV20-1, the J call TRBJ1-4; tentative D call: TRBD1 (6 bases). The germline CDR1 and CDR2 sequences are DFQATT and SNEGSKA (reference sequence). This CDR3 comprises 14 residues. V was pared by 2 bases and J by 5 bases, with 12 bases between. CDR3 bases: TGCAGTGCTAGAATAAAACAGGGAAATGAAAAACTGTTTTTT. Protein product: CSARIKQGNEKLFF.

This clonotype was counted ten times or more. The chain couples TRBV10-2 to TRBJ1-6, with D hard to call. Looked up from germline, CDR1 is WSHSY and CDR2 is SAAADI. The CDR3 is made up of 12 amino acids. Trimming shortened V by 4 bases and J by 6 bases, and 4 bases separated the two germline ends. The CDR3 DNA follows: TGCGCCAGCAGTGGTGCTAATTCACCCCTCCACTTT. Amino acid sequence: CASSGANSPLHF.

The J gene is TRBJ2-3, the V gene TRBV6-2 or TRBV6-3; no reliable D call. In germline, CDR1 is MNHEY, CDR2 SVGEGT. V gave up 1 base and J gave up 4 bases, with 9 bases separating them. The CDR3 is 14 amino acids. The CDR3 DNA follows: TGTGCCAGCAGTTACTTTCGCTCGTCAGATACGCAGTATTTT. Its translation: CASSYFRSSDTQYF.

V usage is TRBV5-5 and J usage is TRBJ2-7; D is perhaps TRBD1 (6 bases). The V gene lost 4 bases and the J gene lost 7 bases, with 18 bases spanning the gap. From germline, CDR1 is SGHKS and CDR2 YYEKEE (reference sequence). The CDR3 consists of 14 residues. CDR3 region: CASSRKPDTGEQYF. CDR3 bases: TGTGCCAGCAGCCGAAAACCCGATACAGGGGAGCAGTACTTC.

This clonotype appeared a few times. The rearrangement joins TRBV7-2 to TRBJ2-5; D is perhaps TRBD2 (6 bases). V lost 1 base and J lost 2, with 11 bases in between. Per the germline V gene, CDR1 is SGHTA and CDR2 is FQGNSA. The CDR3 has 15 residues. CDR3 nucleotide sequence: TGTGCCAGCAGCTTAGATTTGAGCGGGCAAGAGACCCAGTACTTC. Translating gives CASSLDLSGQETQYF.

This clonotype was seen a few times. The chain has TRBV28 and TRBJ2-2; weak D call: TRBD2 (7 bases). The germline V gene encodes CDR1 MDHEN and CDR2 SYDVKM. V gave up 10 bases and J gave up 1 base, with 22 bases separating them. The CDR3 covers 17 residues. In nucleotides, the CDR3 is TGTGCCACCCTGAACCGGGGGGCAGATATGAACACCGGGGAGCTGTTTTTT. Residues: CATLNRGADMNTGELFF. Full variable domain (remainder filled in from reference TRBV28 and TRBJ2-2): DVKVTQSSRYLVKRTGEKVFLECVQDMDHENMFWYRQDPGLGLRLIYFSYDVKMKEKGDIPEGYSVSREKKERFSLILESASTNQTSMYLCATLNRGADMNTGELFFGEGSRLTVL.

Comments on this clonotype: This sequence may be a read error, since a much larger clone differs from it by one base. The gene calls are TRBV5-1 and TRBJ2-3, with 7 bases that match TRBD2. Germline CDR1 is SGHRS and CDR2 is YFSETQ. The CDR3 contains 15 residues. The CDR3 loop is CASSESGDGTDAQYF. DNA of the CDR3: TGCGCCAGCAGCGAGAGCGGGGACGGCACAGATGCGCAGTATTTT.

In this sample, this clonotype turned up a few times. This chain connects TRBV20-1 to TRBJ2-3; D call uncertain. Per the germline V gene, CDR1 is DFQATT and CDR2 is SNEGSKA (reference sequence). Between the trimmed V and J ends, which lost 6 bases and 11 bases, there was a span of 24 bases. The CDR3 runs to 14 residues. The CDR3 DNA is TGCAGTGCCCTTCATAGACTCGCCCCGATACGGCAGTATTTT. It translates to CSALHRLAPIRQYF.

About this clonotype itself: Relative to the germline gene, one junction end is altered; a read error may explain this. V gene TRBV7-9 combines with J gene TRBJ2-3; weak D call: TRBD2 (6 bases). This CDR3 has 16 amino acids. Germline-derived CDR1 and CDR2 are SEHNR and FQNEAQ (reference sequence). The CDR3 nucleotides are TGTACCAGCAGCTTAGGCTCTAGCGCCGAACGAGATACGCAGTATTTT. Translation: CTSSLGSSAERDTQYF.

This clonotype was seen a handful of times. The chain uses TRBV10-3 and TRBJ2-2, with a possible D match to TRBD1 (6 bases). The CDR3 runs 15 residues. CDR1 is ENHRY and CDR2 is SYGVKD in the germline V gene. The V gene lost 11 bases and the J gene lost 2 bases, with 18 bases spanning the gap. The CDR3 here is CASFPGTTNTGELFF. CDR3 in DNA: TGTGCCTCCTTTCCCGGGACAACCAACACCGGGGAGCTGTTTTTT.

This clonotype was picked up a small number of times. Written as DNA, the CDR3 is TGTGCCATCAGTAACTTACCCGCGATGACAGGGGGGAATGAGCAGTTCTTC. Its translation: CAISNLPAMTGGNEQFF. The J gene is TRBJ2-1, the V gene TRBV10-3; 9 bases agree with TRBD1. The CDR3 extends over 17 amino acids. CDR1 and CDR2 (germline): ENHRY, SYGVKD. The junction had 15 bases not matched to a gene; V was cut back by 5 bases and J by 7 bases.